One and the same sample provided the 11 T cell receptor beta chains below, sequenced in a study of cytomegalovirus exposure and HLA in healthy donors. PCR used 60 Vbeta primers and 13 Jbeta primers. Clones were read by immunoSEQ multiplex PCR, and TCRdb kept only the in-frame ones, dropping some. With around 190,000 clones in the sample, the ten largest clones hold over 0.75%. Input material: PBMCs. These receptors were taken from a woman aged 30 to 39 in good health and CMV-seropositive.

The chain uses TRBV11-2 and TRBJ2-7, with D perhaps matching TRBD1 (5 bases). CDR3 size: 15 residues. V lost 1 base and J 1 base, leaving 11 bases between the germline ends. CDR1 is SGHAT and CDR2 is FQNNGV in the germline V gene. CDR3 loop: CASSLAGQGSYEQYF. CDR3 bases: TGTGCCAGCAGCTTAGCGGGCCAGGGATCCTACGAGCAGTACTTC.

The chain couples TRBV5-1 to TRBJ1-4, with unresolved D. Germline-derived CDR1 and CDR2 are SGHRS and YFSETQ. V lost 2 bases and J lost 6, with 11 bases in between. The CDR3 has 14 residues. The CDR3, as DNA: TGCGCCAGCAGCTTAGGGAGCCTAGATGAAAAACTGTTTTTT. Translation gives CASSLGSLDEKLFF.

This chain joins TRBV5-1 and TRBJ2-2; D might be TRBD1 (6 bases). CDR1 and CDR2 (germline): SGHRS, YFSETQ. V dropped 2 bases and J dropped 2 bases, with 7 bases sitting between them. CDR3 length equals 14 residues. CDR3 sequence reads: CASSLQGNTGELFF. CDR3 bases: TGCGCCAGCAGCTTACAGGGAAACACCGGGGAGCTGTTTTTT.

The rearrangement links TRBV19 to TRBJ2-7; D may be TRBD1 (8 bases). CDR1 LNHDA and CDR2 SQIVND come from the germline V gene (reference sequence). This CDR3 is built from 15 residues. The V end lost 4 bases, the J end lost 2 bases, and 15 bases lay between the germline ends. The chain's CDR3 is CASSTRTGRAYEQYF. The CDR3 nucleotides are TGTGCCAGTAGTACCAGGACAGGGAGGGCCTACGAGCAGTACTTC.

The rearrangement joins TRBV7-9 to TRBJ2-1; TRBD1 agrees at 8 bases. Per the germline V gene, CDR1 is SEHNR and CDR2 is FQNEAQ (reference sequence). This CDR3 spans 17 amino acids. Trimming removed 3 bases from V and 3 bases from J; junction bases left unmatched: 10. The CDR3 coding sequence is TGTGCCAGCAGCTTGTGGACAGGGAAATTCGGCTACAATGAGCAGTTCTTC. It translates to CASSLWTGKFGYNEQFF. The variable domain in full, completed from reference TRBV7-9 and TRBJ2-1, reads DTGVSQNPRHKITKRGQNVTFRCDPISEHNRLYWYRQTLGQGPEFLTYFQNEAQLEKSRLLSDRFSAERPKGSFSTLEIQRTEQGDSAMYLCASSLWTGKFGYNEQFFGPGTRLTVL.

The chain employs TRBV11-2 and TRBJ2-3, with 10 positions matching TRBD2. The ends lost 6 bases at V and 2 bases at J; junction bases unmatched: 8. The CDR3 loop spans 16 amino acids. Germline CDR1 SGHAT, CDR2 FQNNGV. CDR3 coding DNA: TGTGCCAGCAGGCGAAGACTAGCGGGTTTCACAGATACGCAGTATTTT. It yields the protein CASRRRLAGFTDTQYF.

This chain uses TRBV4-1 with TRBJ2-7; possible D gene TRBD2, 7 bases. V shed 5 bases and J shed 2 bases, with 22 bases lying between them. Germline CDR1 and CDR2: MGHRA and YSYEKL. The CDR3 runs 17 residues. The CDR3 loop reads CASSSTRDAGATYEQYF. DNA for the CDR3: TGCGCCAGCAGCTCAACCAGGGATGCGGGGGCCACCTACGAGCAGTACTTC.

J is TRBJ2-2 and V is TRBV7-6; 8 bases map to TRBD1. Trimming cost V 2 bases and J 5 bases; bases outside gene matches: 10. In germline, CDR1 is SGHVS, CDR2 FNYEAQ. This CDR3 spans 17 amino acids. The CDR3 nucleotides read TGTGCCAGCAGCTTAAACCCCTACGGGACAGGAACCGGGGAGCTGTTTTTT. It translates to CASSLNPYGTGTGELFF.

This sequence joins TRBV4-3 and TRBJ1-1, with TRBD1 as a possible D gene (5 bases). Trimming left V 4 bases short and J 4 bases short, with 13 bases between. The CDR3 runs 14 residues. Germline V CDR1 and CDR2: LGHNA, YSLEER. The CDR3 region has the DNA TGCGCCAGCAGCCCTCAAGCAGGGATCACTGAAGCTTTCTTT. Encoded protein: CASSPQAGITEAFF.

The chain uses TRBV6-1 and TRBJ2-7; D might be TRBD2 (5 bases). The CDR3 sequence is 12 residues long. V was pared by 4 bases and J by 5 bases, with 9 bases between. Germline V gene sequence: CDR1 MNHNS, CDR2 SASEGT. The CDR3 reads CASSAGWNEQYF. The DNA for the CDR3 is TGTGCCAGCAGTGCGGGGTGGAACGAGCAGTACTTC.

The rearrangement uses TRBV4-3 and TRBJ2-3; 13 bases line up with TRBD2. V gave up 2 bases and J gave up 5 bases; unmatched junction bases: 7. This CDR3 is 17 amino acids long. The germline V gene encodes CDR1 LGHNA and CDR2 YSLEER. CDR3: CASSQRGLAGVVDTQYF. CDR3 nucleotide sequence: TGCGCCAGCAGCCAAAGAGGACTAGCGGGAGTCGTAGATACGCAGTATTTT.